These 10 T cell receptor beta chains were all obtained from the same sample, sequenced in a study of blood T cells in healthy people across ages. With a J-beta primer mix and a sample-barcoded 5' primer, a second PCR ran roughly 7 to 11 cycles. MiXCR, applied by TCRdb to the 5' RACE reads, yields one record per CDR3 protein. The sample gives over 700,000 distinct CDR3 sequences, about 53% of which show up once; around 40% is in the top ten. The sample consisted of blood. Every receptor here comes from a man aged 80 or over in good health.

This chain connects TRBV29-1 to TRBJ1-4, with D hard to call. The CDR3 spans 13 residues. Germline CDR1 is SQVTM and CDR2 is ANQGSEA. Trimming took 7 bases from V and 8 from J, leaving 17 bases between them. CDR3 nucleotide sequence: TGCAGCGCCAGACCCGGCTTCAGGGAAAAACTGTTTTTT. Protein sequence: CSARPGFREKLFF.

V is TRBV20-1 and J is TRBJ1-5, with D hard to call. The CDR3 covers 13 residues. Trimming stripped 2 bases from V and 5 bases from J, with 10 bases between. CDR1 and CDR2 from the germline V gene are DFQATT and SNEGSKA (reference sequence). CDR3 sequence reads: CSARPNGDQPQHF. In nucleotides, the CDR3 is TGCAGTGCTAGACCTAACGGGGATCAGCCCCAGCATTTT.

This clonotype was seen a few times. This rearrangement joins TRBV20-1 to TRBJ2-5; 9 nucleotides match TRBD2. The CDR3 is made up of 16 amino acids. Trimming removed 3 bases from V and 2 bases from J; junction bases left unmatched: 10. Germline V lookup: CDR1 DFQATT, CDR2 SNEGSKA (reference sequence). The CDR3 sequence is CSASVPAGGFQETQYF. The CDR3 nucleotides are TGCAGTGCTAGCGTACCTGCGGGAGGGTTTCAAGAGACCCAGTACTTC.

The chain carries TRBV3-1 and TRBJ2-1; 8 positions agree with TRBD2. CDR1 and CDR2 from the germline V gene are LGHDT and YNNKEL (reference sequence). This CDR3 comprises 14 residues. J lost 12 bases, V lost 0 bases, and 7 bases had no gene match. The CDR3 sequence: CASSQEGSGSGQFF. The CDR3 region has the DNA TGTGCCAGCAGCCAAGAAGGGAGCGGGAGTGGGCAGTTCTTC.

This sequence joins TRBV24-1 and TRBJ2-4, with D possibly called TRBD1 or TRBD2 (5 bases each). Trimming took off 2 bases at V and 1 base at J, with 11 bases between the two ends. Germline V gene data show CDR1 as KGHDR and CDR2 as SFDVKD. The CDR3 contains 16 residues. In DNA, the CDR3 is TGTGCCACCAGTGATTCGAAAGGGACGGCCAAAAACATTCAGTACTTC. Translated: CATSDSKGTAKNIQYF.

This clonotype was observed many times. The chain links TRBV29-1 to TRBJ2-3; D assignment may be TRBD1 or TRBD2 (5 bases each). The CDR3 loop spans 15 amino acids. Per germline, CDR1 SQVTM and CDR2 ANQGSEA. The V and J ends lost 6 bases and 0 bases respectively, with 16 bases between them. Here the CDR3 DNA reads TGCAGCGTCCCCCCGCAGGGACGCAGCACAGATACGCAGTATTTT. This encodes CSVPPQGRSTDTQYF.

The gene calls are TRBV5-1 and TRBJ1-2; a possible D gene is TRBD1 (5 bases). Deletions cut 1 base from V and 6 bases from J, with 10 bases between. This CDR3 contains 13 residues. Per the germline V gene, CDR1 is SGHRS and CDR2 is YFSETQ. This CDR3 is CASSLSGRDGYTF. The CDR3 bases are TGCGCCAGCAGCTTGAGTGGCAGGGATGGCTACACCTTC.

For this clonotype: Its ends do not fully match the called genes, so a read error is possible. In nucleotides, the CDR3 is TGCGCCAGCAGCCCGACCCCTCTTACCTACAATGAGCAGTTCTTC. It translates to CASSPTPLTYNEQFF. The J gene is TRBJ2-1, the V gene TRBV9; D unresolved. Per the germline V gene, CDR1 is SGDLS and CDR2 is YYNGEE. The CDR3 sequence is 15 residues long.

This chain links TRBV6-1 with TRBJ2-7; TRBD2 matches 8 bases. The junction had 18 bases not matched to a gene; V was cut back by 6 bases and J by 5 bases. CDR1 MNHNS and CDR2 SASEGT come from the germline V gene. The CDR3 runs 17 residues. The CDR3: CASSIRTSGGPSHEQYF. The CDR3 region has the DNA TGTGCCAGCAGCATTAGAACTAGCGGAGGGCCTTCCCACGAGCAGTACTTC.

This chain uses TRBV7-2 with TRBJ2-5; TRBD1 matches 7 bases. The end of the DNA aligns better with TRBJ2-7, so the J call may be wrong. CDR1 and CDR2 (germline): SGHTA, FQGNSA. The CDR3 length is 15 residues. The CDR3 bases are TGTGCCAGCAGCTTACAGCAGGGGGTACCCTACGAGCAGTACTTC. As protein: CASSLQQGVPYEQYF.